Following are 11 T cell receptor beta chains from one sample sequenced in a study of identical twins. TCRdb redid the calling of the 5' RACE reads with MiXCR, one entry per CDR3 protein. The sample contains approximately 630,000 distinct CDR3 sequences, roughly 7.1% of which appear only once. The same data also went into a second study, on yellow fever vaccine responses in identical twins.

Sequenced input: PBMCs. The source is a young woman in good health.

This clonotype was seen at least ten times. The gene calls are TRBV12-3 or TRBV12-4 and TRBJ1-3, with D hard to call. The CDR3 is 15 residues long. The V and J ends lost 1 base and 4 bases respectively, with 11 bases between them. CDR3 residues: CASSLGGRPGNTIYF. The DNA for the CDR3 is TGTGCCAGCAGTTTAGGAGGCCGCCCGGGAAACACCATATATTTT.

This clonotype was found a few times. The rearrangement joins TRBV27 to TRBJ2-1; D perhaps matches TRBD2 (5 bases). This CDR3 is 13 amino acids long. Trimming removed 1 base at V and 9 bases at J, with 10 bases between. From germline, CDR1 is MNHEY and CDR2 SMNVEV (reference sequence). CDR3: CASSLLPSSEQFF. DNA for the CDR3: TGTGCCAGCAGTTTATTACCTAGCAGTGAGCAGTTCTTC.

The sample holds many counts of this clonotype. This chain uses TRBV11-2 with TRBJ2-7; D perhaps matches TRBD1 (5 bases). Trimming shortened V by 3 bases and J by 2 bases, and 17 bases separated the two germline ends. The CDR3 loop spans 16 amino acids. Germline V gene data show CDR1 as SGHAT and CDR2 as FQNNGV. The CDR3 DNA reads as TGTGCCAGCAGCTTCCCGATCAGGGAAGGTGCCTACGAGCAGTACTTC. This sequence encodes CASSFPIREGAYEQYF.

The CDR3 region is CASTPWGLAYFGEQFF. As DNA, the CDR3 is TGTGCCAGCACCCCATGGGGACTAGCGTATTTTGGTGAGCAGTTCTTC. The chain is built from TRBV7-8 and TRBJ2-1, with 10 nucleotides matching TRBD2. V was clipped by 7 bases and J by 9 bases; unmatched bases: 15. The length of the CDR3 is 16 residues. Per germline, CDR1 SGHVS and CDR2 FQNEAQ.

This clonotype was picked up a small number of times. The chain couples TRBV6-4 to TRBJ2-7, with unresolved D. V dropped 0 bases and J dropped 2 bases, with 17 bases sitting between them. The CDR3 is 17 amino acids. Germline values: CDR1 MRHNA, CDR2 SNTAGT. CDR3 sequence: CASSDSSHQSRAYEQYF. Here the CDR3 DNA reads TGTGCCAGCAGTGACTCGTCCCACCAATCCAGAGCCTACGAGCAGTACTTC.

V and J are TRBV6-5 and TRBJ1-5; D is unresolved. Germline V gene lookup returns CDR1 MNHEY and CDR2 SVGAGI. This CDR3 contains 14 residues. Trimming removed 2 bases from V and 3 bases from J, with 8 bases in between. In DNA form, the CDR3 reads TGTGCCAGCAGTTACGGGGAGAACAATCAGCCCCAGCATTTT. Translation: CASSYGENNQPQHF.

This clonotype occurred a few times. This chain links TRBV28 with TRBJ1-2; D ambiguous. Germline CDR1 reads MDHEN; CDR2 reads SYDVKM. Trimming cost V 6 bases and J 4 bases, with 12 bases left between them. The CDR3 is 13 amino acids. For the CDR3, the DNA is TGTGCCAGCAGCCCCGGACGGCTCTATGGCTACACCTTC. Translating it yields CASSPGRLYGYTF.

This clonotype was observed at least ten times. For the CDR3, the DNA is TGTGCCAGCAGCTTTTCGTCCAACACCGGGGAGCTGTTTTTT. Its protein product is CASSFSSNTGELFF. The chain joins TRBV7-9 to TRBJ2-2; D gene ambiguous. The V gene lost 3 bases and the J gene lost 2 bases, with 7 bases spanning the gap. This CDR3 is built from 14 residues. CDR1 SEHNR and CDR2 FQNEAQ come from the germline V gene (reference sequence).

This clonotype was counted ten times or more. The chain joins TRBV20-1 to TRBJ2-1; maybe TRBD1 (7 bases). The germline gives CDR1 DFQATT, CDR2 SNEGSKA (reference sequence). Trimming pared 6 bases from V and 9 bases from J, leaving 24 bases between. This CDR3 is 15 amino acids long. As DNA, the CDR3 is TGCAGTGCCATAAATAGGGGGCGCGGTAGCGGTGAGCAGTTCTTC. This gives the protein CSAINRGRGSGEQFF.

This clonotype was seen repeatedly, ten times or more. The CDR3 spells CASSSDRATNEKLFF. CDR3 nucleotides: TGTGCCAGCAGTTCTGATCGAGCAACTAATGAAAAACTGTTTTTT. V usage is TRBV12-3 or TRBV12-4 and J usage is TRBJ1-4; no clear D gene. The germline V and J ends were trimmed by 4 bases and 0 bases, with 9 bases remaining between them. This CDR3 region has 15 residues.

J is TRBJ1-1 and V is TRBV15; possibly TRBD1 for D (5 bases). Germline V gene sequence: CDR1 LNHNV, CDR2 YYDKDF (reference sequence). This CDR3 has 16 amino acids. Trimming took off 0 bases at V and 0 bases at J, with 11 bases between the two ends. This chain's CDR3 is CATSREGTALNTEAFF. CDR3 DNA: TGTGCCACCAGCAGAGAAGGGACGGCCTTGAACACTGAAGCTTTCTTT.